A single sample is the source of the 9 T cell receptor beta chains below, sequenced in a study of cytotoxic CD8 clonotypes in ibrutinib-treated CLL. Profiling relied on immunoSEQ multiplex PCR, and the TCRdb table lists in-frame clones only, not all of them. The sample holds about 9,400 clones, about 59% seen once. The source material was PBMCs, sampled before ibrutinib treatment. Receptors originate from a human donor with chronic lymphocytic leukemia.

The genes are TRBV10-3 and TRBJ2-7; no reliable D call. The CDR3 consists of 13 residues. Germline V lookup: CDR1 ENHRY, CDR2 SYGVKD. V was clipped by 6 bases and J by 3 bases, with 12 bases between them. Here the CDR3 reads CAIRDGLSYEQYF. DNA for the CDR3: TGTGCCATCAGGGACGGGCTGAGCTACGAGCAGTACTTC.

Only a few counts were recorded for this clone. The chain has TRBV18 and TRBJ1-1, with D uncertain. Germline assignment: CDR1 KGHSH and CDR2 LQKENI. The CDR3 sequence is 15 residues long. V was clipped by 5 bases and J by 1 base, with 14 bases between them. The CDR3 loop is CASSFSPLGNTEAFF. The CDR3 DNA reads as TGTGCCAGCTCATTTTCGCCCTTGGGGAACACTGAAGCTTTCTTT.

The genes are TRBV30 and TRBJ1-2, with TRBD1 matching over 9 bases. This CDR3 spans 13 amino acids. Looked up from germline, CDR1 is GTSNPN and CDR2 is SVGIG (reference sequence). J gave up 7 bases and V 4 bases, and 7 bases lay outside the gene matches. The CDR3 DNA reads TGTGCCTGGACCCCCCGGACAGGGGTTGGCTACACCTTC. Amino acid sequence: CAWTPRTGVGYTF.

The chain carries TRBV6-5 and TRBJ2-5; D may be TRBD2 (6 bases). This CDR3 has 14 amino acids. Germline V CDR1 and CDR2: MNHEY, SVGAGI. Trimming stripped 2 bases from V and 4 bases from J, with 11 bases between. The CDR3 nucleotides are TGTGCCAGCAGTTACCGGCAGGGAGGAGAGACCCAGTACTTC. It yields the protein CASSYRQGGETQYF.

The chain combines TRBV6-6 with TRBJ2-1, with 7 bases lining up with TRBD2. CDR1 is MNHNY, CDR2 SVGAGI, per germline (reference sequence). With V trimmed by 7 bases and J by 0 bases, 3 bases remained unmatched. This CDR3 has 14 amino acids. The CDR3 protein is CASMGGSSYNEQFF. The CDR3, as DNA: TGTGCCAGCATGGGCGGGAGCTCCTACAATGAGCAGTTCTTC.

The J gene is TRBJ1-2, the V gene TRBV15; D is unresolved. V dropped 1 base and J dropped 0 bases, with 12 bases sitting between them. The CDR3 length is 16 residues. CDR1 and CDR2 (germline): LNHNV, YYDKDF (reference sequence). The CDR3 here is CATSRAFGSANYGYTF. CDR3 nucleotide sequence: TGTGCCACCAGCAGAGCTTTCGGTTCAGCTAACTATGGCTACACCTTC.

A single count supports this clone. V and J are TRBV30 and TRBJ1-5, with TRBD1 identical over 7 bases. This CDR3 has 16 amino acids. V lost 4 bases, J lost 1 base, and 10 bases stayed unmatched. CDR1 is GTSNPN and CDR2 is SVGIG in the germline V gene (reference sequence). In DNA, the CDR3 is TGTGCCTGGAATAAGGGAGGGGGCAAGAGCAATCAGCCCCAGCATTTT. It yields the protein CAWNKGGGKSNQPQHF.

This rearrangement joins TRBV6-4 to TRBJ1-1, with D perhaps TRBD1 (6 bases). This CDR3 comprises 14 residues. Trimming took 6 bases from V and 6 from J, leaving 17 bases between them. The V gene's germline CDR1 is MRHNA and CDR2 SNTAGT. DNA of the CDR3: TGTGCCAGCAGCCCCAGGGGTGATTCGCCTGAAGCTTTCTTT. Its protein product is CASSPRGDSPEAFF.

The chain links TRBV30 to TRBJ2-1; possibly TRBD2 for D (6 bases). The CDR3 totals 15 residues. The ends were cut back, 4 bases at V and 1 base at J, with 14 bases in the middle. Germline V gene sequence: CDR1 GTSNPN, CDR2 SVGIG (reference sequence). The chain's CDR3 is CAWNVVGGSYNEQFF. The CDR3 coding sequence is TGTGCCTGGAACGTTGTCGGGGGTTCCTACAATGAGCAGTTCTTC.